The sequence of this TCR beta chain was determined in a study of blood T cell repertoires in COVID-19. Study details: The United States, Italy and Spain supplied acute and convalescent COVID-19 samples. Sources were T cells, B-cell-depleted T cells, or PBMCs; the material itself was cDNA or gDNA.

Patients from Seattle were sampled longitudinally, starting during active infection. As handled by the study authors: Using reference gene primer amplification, nucleated cell counts were estimated. Assay: immunoSEQ multiplex PCR; the TCRdb copy retains only in-frame clones and omits some. V, J and clone size are taken as reported in that table, and D and trimming were inferred from the DNA itself. The sample lists 77,000 or so clones, about 83% occurring once. This TCR was sampled from a man aged 25 to 45 with COVID-19, enrolled during active disease. Material: peripheral blood.

The CDR3: CASSLERGYNSPLHF. CDR3 bases: TGTGCCAGCAGCTTAGAACGGGGATATAATTCACCCCTCCACTTT. The chain combines TRBV7-9 with TRBJ1-6; D is undetermined. The CDR3 is 15 amino acids. Germline CDR1 SEHNR, CDR2 FQNEAQ (reference sequence). V gave up 1 base and J gave up 4 bases, with 8 bases separating them.